The entry that follows covers one T cell receptor beta chain sequence. At one end, the junction sequence differs from germline, possibly due to a read error. These data are taken from a study of blood T cell repertoires in COVID-19. Whole-study context: In each case, the material was cDNA or gDNA derived from T cells, B-cell-depleted T cells, or PBMCs.

Living in under 30 US areas, the participants were between roughly 18 and 89 years of age. In assigning cohorts, the study relied on participant-reported clinical history. Recovered Cohort 3 donors showed two negative PCRs, clearance, or symptom resolution. The V gene's germline CDR1 is SGHAT and CDR2 FQNNGV. The CDR3 covers 13 residues. The method was immunoSEQ multiplex PCR; TCRdb's version includes in-frame clones alone and lacks a portion of them. The table records some 300,000 clones, around 84% of them present only once. This receptor was identified in a man aged 30 to 39 who had recovered from COVID-19. The V call is TRBV11-2, the J call TRBJ2-7; maybe TRBD2 (5 bases). The source material was PBMCs or T cells enriched from blood (not recorded which). CDR3 in amino acids: CASSIDAGYEQYF. Written as DNA, the CDR3 is TGTGCCAGCAGCATAGATGCGGGTTACGAGCAGTACTTC.